This entry lists 15 T cell receptor beta chains sequenced from one sample in a study of PD-1 blockade in mismatch repair-deficient tumors. Method: immunoSEQ multiplex PCR; TCRdb's copy keeps in-frame clones and lacks some. The data hold some 120,000 clones, with around three quarters observed a single time. The sequenced sample was peripheral blood, obtained 60 weeks after starting pembrolizumab. These receptors were obtained from an adult with mismatch repair-deficient cancer.

The genes are TRBV30 and TRBJ2-1, with TRBD2 identical over 8 bases. Per the germline V gene, CDR1 is GTSNPN and CDR2 is SVGIG (reference sequence). V dropped 2 bases and J dropped 0; count of bases not matched to a gene: 3. This CDR3 is 15 amino acids long. The CDR3 loop is CAWSSSGSSYNEQFF. Here the CDR3 DNA reads TGTGCCTGGAGTTCCAGCGGGAGCTCCTACAATGAGCAGTTCTTC.

The rearrangement links TRBV2 to TRBJ2-3; possibly TRBD1 or TRBD2 for D (5 bases each). Trimming pared 5 bases from V and 10 bases from J, leaving 13 bases between. The CDR3 is 12 residues long. Germline values: CDR1 SNHLY, CDR2 FYNNEI. The CDR3, as DNA: TGTGCCAGCAGTAGGGACCGCCAGGCGCAGTATTTT. Translation gives CASSRDRQAQYF.

The gene calls are TRBV4-3 and TRBJ2-1, with TRBD2 matching 7 bases. CDR3 length equals 15 residues. Trimming cost V 4 bases and J 2 bases; bases outside gene matches: 5. The germline V gene has CDR1 LGHNA and CDR2 YSLEER. This CDR3 is CASSPKAGPYNEQFF. CDR3 nucleotide sequence: TGCGCCAGCAGCCCGAAAGCGGGACCCTACAATGAGCAGTTCTTC.

The chain employs TRBV6-5 and TRBJ1-3, with D hard to call. The CDR3 loop spans 15 amino acids. Germline values: CDR1 MNHEY, CDR2 SVGAGI. The V end lost 7 bases, the J end lost 0 bases, and 13 bases lay between the germline ends. The CDR3 loop is CASTVDGSSGNTIYF. The CDR3 DNA follows: TGTGCCAGCACTGTTGACGGAAGCTCTGGAAACACCATATATTTT.

The gene calls are TRBV28 and TRBJ2-7; D is possibly TRBD1 (5 bases). The V gene lost 6 bases and the J gene lost 3 bases, with 9 bases spanning the gap. Germline V gene lookup returns CDR1 MDHEN and CDR2 SYDVKM. This CDR3 is built from 12 residues. The DNA of the CDR3 is TGTGCCAGCAGGGGGCAGAACTACGAGCAGTACTTC. Residues: CASRGQNYEQYF.

The chain is built from TRBV5-1 and TRBJ2-2, with 7 nucleotides matching TRBD1. Germline CDR1 and CDR2: SGHRS and YFSETQ. The CDR3 loop spans 18 amino acids. V shed 6 bases, J shed 0 bases, and the junction held 14 bases outside the gene matches. The CDR3 sequence: CASKGQGQKTTNTGELFF. Written as DNA, the CDR3 is TGCGCCAGCAAGGGCCAGGGACAGAAGACGACGAACACCGGGGAGCTGTTTTTT.

The rearrangement joins TRBV5-1 to TRBJ1-3, with D maybe TRBD1 (6 bases). The CDR3 is 15 residues long. Germline CDR1 reads SGHRS; CDR2 reads YFSETQ. V lost 3 bases and J lost 8, with 18 bases in between. This CDR3 is CASSSSRGSWDTIYF. CDR3 nucleotides: TGCGCCAGCAGCTCCTCCAGGGGATCGTGGGACACCATATATTTT.

As DNA, the CDR3 is TGTGCCAGCAGCTTAGGGACTAGCGGGAGCTACGAGCAGTACTTC. This gives the protein CASSLGTSGSYEQYF. V gene TRBV7-2 combines with J gene TRBJ2-7; 13 bases line up with TRBD2. Germline V gene sequence: CDR1 SGHTA, CDR2 FQGNSA. V dropped 1 base and J dropped 3; count of bases not matched to a gene: 0. This CDR3 is 15 amino acids long. The variable domain in full, completed from reference TRBV7-2 and TRBJ2-7, reads GAGVSQSPSNKVTEKGKDVELRCDPISGHTALYWYRQSLGQGLEFLIYFQGNSAPDKSGLPSDRFSAERTGGSVSTLTIQRTQQEDSAVYLCASSLGTSGSYEQYFGPGTRLTVT.

CDR3 coding DNA: TGTGCCAGCAGCTCTCAGGTTAGGGTGAACACTGAAGCTTTCTTT. Translated: CASSSQVRVNTEAFF. The V call is TRBV7-9, the J call TRBJ1-1, with no clear D. CDR3 length equals 15 residues. Germline CDR1 and CDR2: SEHNR and FQNEAQ (reference sequence). V lost 4 bases and J 0 bases, leaving 12 bases between the germline ends.

The V gene is TRBV29-1, the J gene TRBJ2-3; 16 nucleotides line up with TRBD2. This CDR3 comprises 18 residues. Per the germline V gene, CDR1 is SQVTM and CDR2 is ANQGSEA. With 6 bases clipped from V and 3 bases from J, the junction kept 12 bases outside the gene matches. The DNA for the CDR3 is TGCAGCGTGATGGGGACTAGCGGGAGGGCCAGGAGGACAGATACGCAGTATTTT. Protein product: CSVMGTSGRARRTDTQYF.

This clone occurred a few times. V usage is TRBV4-1 and J usage is TRBJ1-2; 7 positions agree with TRBD1. Losses at the gene ends were 1 base for V and 0 bases for J; bases not matched to a gene: 8. The germline V gene has CDR1 MGHRA and CDR2 YSYEKL. The CDR3 covers 17 residues. CDR3 amino acids: CASSQGRTGATNYGYTF. In DNA, the CDR3 is TGCGCCAGCAGCCAAGGGAGGACAGGCGCGACTAACTATGGCTACACCTTC.

This clone has only a few counts. The J gene is TRBJ1-2, the V gene TRBV15; D ambiguous. The CDR3 is 13 amino acids. Germline loops: CDR1 LNHNV, CDR2 YYDKDF (reference sequence). V dropped 0 bases and J dropped 8 bases, with 10 bases sitting between them. CDR3 nucleotides: TGTGCCACCAGCAGAGACACTGTGCGGGGCTACACCTTC. It codes for CATSRDTVRGYTF.

The V gene is TRBV30, the J gene TRBJ1-5; a possible D gene is TRBD1 (5 bases). Germline V gives CDR1 GTSNPN, CDR2 SVGIG (reference sequence). Trimming pared 0 bases from V and 0 bases from J, leaving 18 bases between. CDR3 length: 18 amino acids. The CDR3 DNA is TGTGCCTGGAGTGTAAATCGAGGAGGGGATAATAGCAATCAGCCCCAGCATTTT. It specifies CAWSVNRGGDNSNQPQHF.

The chain joins TRBV5-6 to TRBJ1-2; D ambiguous. The CDR3 runs to 15 residues. V shed 6 bases and J shed 0 bases, with 15 bases lying between them. Germline V gene lookup returns CDR1 SGHDT and CDR2 YYEEEE. The CDR3: CASTPWWVSNYGYTF. The CDR3 DNA reads as TGTGCCAGCACTCCGTGGTGGGTGTCTAACTATGGCTACACCTTC.

This chain joins TRBV29-1 and TRBJ2-6; D might be TRBD2 (6 bases). Per germline, CDR1 SQVTM and CDR2 ANQGSEA. V lost 0 bases and J 4 bases, leaving 16 bases between the germline ends. This CDR3 has 17 amino acids. The CDR3 region is CSVEEPGEGSGANVLTF. The DNA for the CDR3 is TGCAGCGTTGAAGAGCCGGGAGAGGGATCCGGGGCCAACGTCCTGACTTTC.